This is a list of T cell receptor beta chains from one sample in a study of blood T cell repertoires in COVID-19. Repertoires were generated with immunoSEQ multiplex PCR, while TCRdb's copy carries only in-frame clones and drops some. The table shows roughly 180,000 clones, with 85% to 90% occurring only once. Sequencing input: PBMCs or T cells enriched from blood (not recorded which). The receptor source for this set is a man aged 40-49 years who had recovered from COVID-19. Both conserved end residues are part of each CDR3. The order of the fields is J gene, clone size, D gene, V gene, CDR3 protein, CDR3 DNA. The D gene is left open where the match is weak. Rows give clone size only sometimes, using once, few, many, or a class for an expanded clone.

>TRBJ1-5|NA|NA|TRBV6-1
CASSDREYQPQHF
TGTGCCAGCAGTGACAGGGAATATCAGCCCCAGCATTTT
>TRBJ2-3|once|TRBD2|TRBV6-1
CASSALQGAGGDTQYF
TGTGCCAGCAGTGCACTCCAGGGTGCGGGAGGAGATACGCAGTATTTT
>TRBJ2-7|NA|NA|TRBV11-3
CASSSTYEQYF
TGTGCCAGCAGCTCCACCTACGAGCAGTACTTC
>TRBJ1-1|few|NA|TRBV3-1/TRBV3-2
CASSPPGRNTEAFF
TGTGCCAGCAGCCCACCGGGGAGGAACACTGAAGCTTTCTTT
>TRBJ1-5|NA|NA|TRBV6-5
CASSYGEGGQPQHF
TGTGCCAGCAGTTACGGGGAGGGCGGGCAGCCCCAGCATTTT
>TRBJ2-1|once|NA|TRBV2
CASSQGFLNEQFF
TGTGCCAGCTCCCAGGGGTTTTTGAATGAGCAGTTCTTC
>TRBJ2-1|NA|TRBD1|TRBV7-2
CASSSGQLNNEQFF
TGTGCCAGCAGCTCGGGACAGCTAAACAATGAGCAGTTCTTC
>TRBJ2-7|NA|NA|TRBV24-1
CAPRPRHRGYYEQYF
TGTGCCCCCAGGCCTAGACACCGGGGGTATTACGAGCAGTACTTC
>TRBJ2-1|once|NA|TRBV6-4
CASSAERLANEQFF
TGTGCCAGCAGTGCTGAAAGACTCGCTAATGAGCAGTTCTTC
>TRBJ1-5|NA|TRBD1|TRBV30
CAWSGTGLQPQHF
TGTGCCTGGAGTGGGACAGGGCTTCAGCCCCAGCATTTT
>TRBJ2-2|NA|NA|TRBV2
CASSELGQNTGELFF
TGTGCCAGCAGTGAATTAGGACAGAACACCGGGGAGCTGTTTTTT
>TRBJ2-7|once|NA|TRBV28
CASGGGDNYLAVYEQYF
TGTGCCAGCGGGGGAGGGGACAACTACCTCGCCGTCTACGAGCAGTACTTC
>TRBJ1-2|NA|TRBD1|TRBV29-1
CSVPQGQNYGYTF
TGCAGCGTCCCCCAGGGACAGAACTATGGCTACACCTTC
>TRBJ1-5|NA|NA|TRBV28
CASSFYQGGNQPQHF
TGTGCCAGCAGTTTCTATCAGGGTGGCAATCAGCCCCAGCATTTT
>TRBJ2-7|few|TRBD1|TRBV19
CASSISQDRVHEQYF
TGTGCCAGTAGTATCAGCCAGGACAGGGTCCACGAGCAGTACTTC
>TRBJ2-7|NA|NA|TRBV5-4
CASSLEGRESSYEQYF
TGTGCCAGCAGCTTGGAGGGAAGGGAGAGCTCCTACGAGCAGTACTTC
>TRBJ2-3|NA|NA|TRBV9
CASSPHPGVADTQYF
TGTGCCAGCAGCCCCCATCCAGGGGTAGCAGATACGCAGTATTTT
>TRBJ1-4|NA|NA|TRBV4-1
CASSQLVRGGTNEKLFF
TGCGCCAGCAGCCAACTAGTCAGGGGTGGAACTAATGAAAAACTGTTTTTT
>TRBJ1-1|NA|NA|TRBV19
CASTPSRDTEAFF
TGTGCCAGTACCCCCTCCCGGGACACTGAAGCTTTCTTT
>TRBJ2-1|NA|NA|TRBV2
CASSPPGRMDEQFF
TGTGCCAGCAGCCCCCCAGGGCGGATGGATGAGCAGTTCTTC
>TRBJ1-1|NA|NA|TRBV3-1/TRBV3-2
CASSQLANTEAFF
TGTGCCAGCAGCCAATTGGCGAACACTGAAGCTTTCTTT
>TRBJ2-5|NA|NA|TRBV7-8
CASSPQGGETQYF
TGTGCCAGCAGCCCCCAAGGAGGGGAGACCCAGTACTTC
>TRBJ2-2|NA|TRBD1|TRBV7-9
CASRGGPNTGELFF
TGTGCCAGCAGAGGGGGCCCGAACACCGGGGAGCTGTTTTTT
>TRBJ2-7|NA|NA|TRBV7-9
CASNDLTGAYEQYF
TGTGCCAGCAACGACCTGACAGGAGCCTACGAGCAGTACTTC
>TRBJ2-7|NA|NA|TRBV6-5
CASRSGTALEEQYF
TGTGCCAGCAGGTCCGGGACTGCCCTCGAAGAGCAGTACTTC
>TRBJ2-1|NA|NA|TRBV27
CASGQGGIVLGNEQFF
TGTGCCAGCGGGCAAGGCGGGATCGTCCTAGGGAATGAGCAGTTCTTC
>TRBJ2-7|NA|NA|TRBV28
CASSPPIGLSYEQYF
TGTGCCAGCAGCCCCCCCATTGGGCTCTCCTACGAGCAGTACTTC
>TRBJ1-1|NA|NA|TRBV6-5
CASSSQGNTEAFF
TGTGCCAGCAGTTCCCAGGGGAACACTGAAGCTTTCTTT
>TRBJ1-6|NA|NA|TRBV3-1/TRBV3-2
CASSQAISPLHF
TGTGCCAGCAGCCAAGCCATTTCACCCCTCCACTTT
>TRBJ2-1|once|TRBD2|TRBV28
CASISLAGVEQFF
TGTGCCAGCATCTCACTAGCGGGAGTTGAGCAGTTCTTC
>TRBJ2-2|NA|TRBD1|TRBV7-9
CASSSGGQGHYTGELFF
TGTGCCAGCAGCTCAGGAGGACAGGGGCATTACACCGGGGAGCTGTTTTTT
>TRBJ1-4|NA|TRBD1|TRBV11-3
CASSRQTGGLGEKLFF
TGTGCCAGCAGCAGACAGACAGGGGGCCTTGGTGAAAAACTGTTTTTT
>TRBJ2-2|NA|NA|TRBV5-4
CASSLPGQYTGELFF
TGTGCCAGCAGCTTGCCAGGGCAGTACACCGGGGAGCTGTTTTTT
>TRBJ2-2|NA|TRBD2|TRBV19
CASSLSGGTGELFF
TGTGCCAGTAGCCTCTCGGGGGGCACCGGGGAGCTGTTTTTT